The rows below give T cell receptor beta chains drawn from one sample of a study of cytomegalovirus exposure and HLA in healthy donors. TCRdb's copy holds only in-frame clones and misses some; the assay was immunoSEQ multiplex PCR. The sample shows 150,000 to 200,000 clones, more than 60% of them seen only once. Sequencing was done on a sample of PBMCs. The receptors shown here come from a woman aged 30 to 39 in good health and CMV-seropositive. Both conserved end residues are part of each CDR3. Fields, in order: V gene, clone size, D gene, J gene, CDR3 protein, CDR3 DNA. The D gene is left open where the match is weak. For some rows the clone size is stated as once, few or many, or as a class when expanded; others skip it.

TRBV19	few	TRBD1	TRBJ1-1	CASSKRTGDTEAFF	TGTGCCAGTAGTAAAAGGACAGGGGACACTGAAGCTTTCTTT
TRBV9	NA	TRBD2	TRBJ2-3	CASSVPSGNADTQYF	TGTGCCAGCAGCGTACCTAGCGGGAATGCAGATACGCAGTATTTT
TRBV5-4	NA	NA	TRBJ1-2	CASSNPGTGREGYTF	TGTGCCAGCAGCAACCCCGGAACGGGGAGGGAGGGCTACACCTTC
TRBV11-2	NA	NA	TRBJ1-3	CASSLRGDSGNTIYF	TGTGCCAGCAGCTTACGTGGAGACTCTGGAAACACCATATATTTT
TRBV7-9	NA	NA	TRBJ1-2	CASSLGAPYGYTF	TGTGCCAGCAGCTTAGGGGCCCCCTATGGCTACACCTTC
TRBV12-1	NA	NA	TRBJ2-7	CASSLTGPHYEQYF	TGTGCCAGCAGCTTGACTGGCCCACACTACGAGCAGTACTTC
TRBV10-3	NA	TRBD1	TRBJ1-2	CATQGGNGYTF	TGTGCCACACAGGGGGGAAATGGCTACACCTTC
TRBV27	few	NA	TRBJ1-5	CASRAGVIGNQPQHF	TGTGCCAGCCGGGCAGGGGTGATAGGCAATCAGCCCCAGCATTTT
TRBV20-1	NA	NA	TRBJ1-2	CSASSGQGFTF	TGCAGTGCTAGTTCTGGGCAGGGATTCACCTTC
TRBV11-1	NA	TRBD1	TRBJ2-2	CASSTLDREANTGELFF	TGTGCCAGCAGCACACTGGACAGGGAAGCGAACACCGGGGAGCTGTTTTTT
TRBV28	NA	TRBD1	TRBJ2-5	CASSPTGGPQNQETQYF	TGTGCCAGCAGTCCGACAGGGGGACCCCAAAATCAAGAGACCCAGTACTTC
TRBV7-2	NA	TRBD2	TRBJ2-7	CASSYLTYSGSSYEQYF	TGTGCCAGCAGCTACTTAACTTATAGCGGGAGCTCCTACGAGCAGTACTTC
TRBV7-6	few	NA	TRBJ2-5	CASSGSHGGGTQYF	TGTGCCAGCAGCGGGAGCCACGGGGGAGGGACCCAGTACTTC
TRBV5-1	NA	TRBD1	TRBJ1-1	CASSLGQVPEAFF	TGCGCCAGCAGCCTGGGACAGGTTCCTGAAGCTTTCTTT
TRBV5-1	once	TRBD1	TRBJ1-1	CASSWSGGDSEAFF	TGCGCCAGCAGCTGGTCAGGGGGTGACAGTGAAGCTTTCTTT
TRBV11-2	NA	NA	TRBJ2-7	CAKTSRRGAVYEQYF	TGTGCCAAAACCTCCCGCCGGGGGGCGGTCTACGAGCAGTACTTC
TRBV27	NA	TRBD2	TRBJ2-7	CASSLRTSGPCEQYF	TGTGCCAGCAGTCTACGGACTAGCGGCCCCTGCGAGCAGTACTTC
TRBV6-1	NA	TRBD1	TRBJ1-5	CASSANRGSQPQHF	TGTGCCAGCAGTGCGAACAGGGGCAGTCAGCCCCAGCATTTT
TRBV4-2	once	TRBD2	TRBJ2-1	CASSQDSEASGPRNEQFF	TGTGCCAGCAGCCAAGATAGTGAAGCTAGCGGGCCGAGGAATGAGCAGTTCTTC
TRBV19	NA	NA	TRBJ2-1	CASSIYAYNEQFF	TGTGCCAGTAGTATATATGCCTACAATGAGCAGTTCTTC
TRBV7-2	NA	TRBD2	TRBJ2-1	CASSATSGSVYNEQFF	TGTGCCAGCAGTGCGACTAGCGGGAGTGTATACAATGAGCAGTTCTTC
TRBV11-2	NA	TRBD2	TRBJ2-7	CASSLGPGLAGFYEQYF	TGTGCCAGCAGCTTAGGGCCCGGACTAGCGGGGTTCTACGAGCAGTACTTC
TRBV18	NA	NA	TRBJ2-7	CASSPPPGHLSYEQYF	TGTGCCAGCTCACCACCCCCGGGACACCTCTCCTACGAGCAGTACTTC
TRBV5-1	NA	TRBD1	TRBJ2-7	CASSRGQGRDEQYF	TGCGCCAGCAGCCGCGGACAGGGTCGGGACGAGCAGTACTTC
TRBV2	NA	NA	TRBJ1-2	CASSGLLYGYTF	TGTGCCAGCAGTGGACTGCTCTATGGCTACACCTTC
TRBV19	few	TRBD2	TRBJ2-7	CASSIGLAGSEQYF	TGTGCCAGTAGTATCGGACTAGCGGGAAGCGAGCAGTACTTC
TRBV5-1	NA	TRBD2	TRBJ2-2	CASSSSLAGGTGELFF	TGCGCCAGCAGCTCGAGCCTAGCGGGAGGAACCGGGGAGCTGTTTTTT
TRBV30	NA	TRBD1	TRBJ2-7	CAWSDTGAPYEQYF	TGTGCCTGGAGTGATACAGGGGCCCCCTACGAGCAGTACTTC
TRBV7-9	few	NA	TRBJ1-1	CASSPVEFEAFF	TGTGCCAGCAGCCCTGTAGAGTTTGAGGCTTTCTTT
TRBV11-3	NA	NA	TRBJ2-1	CASSSLRLVTYNEQFF	TGTGCCAGCAGCTCCCTTAGACTAGTTACCTACAATGAGCAGTTCTTC
TRBV6-5	NA	NA	TRBJ2-7	CASTLLPRGEQYF	TGTGCCAGCACCCTCCTCCCCCGAGGGGAGCAGTACTTC
TRBV5-6	NA	TRBD2	TRBJ2-1	CASSGLAGGRGYNEQFF	TGTGCCAGCAGCGGACTAGCGGGAGGGCGGGGGTACAATGAGCAGTTCTTC
TRBV18	NA	NA	TRBJ2-7	CASSPRWTTYEQYF	TGTGCCAGCTCACCACGATGGACTACATACGAGCAGTACTTC
TRBV10-3	NA	TRBD2	TRBJ2-3	CAISEGTSHFTDTQYF	TGTGCCATCAGTGAGGGGACTAGCCACTTCACAGATACGCAGTATTTT
TRBV5-1	NA	NA	TRBJ2-7	CASSLRSPYEQYF	TGCGCCAGCAGCTTGCGCAGTCCCTACGAGCAGTACTTC
TRBV7-2	NA	TRBD1	TRBJ1-5	CASSLGTGANQPQHF	TGTGCCAGCAGCTTGGGGACAGGGGCCAATCAGCCCCAGCATTTT
TRBV6-1	NA	NA	TRBJ2-1	CASSEWTENEQFF	TGTGCCAGCAGTGAATGGACTGAGAATGAGCAGTTCTTC
TRBV5-1	once	TRBD1	TRBJ2-2	CASSRTGTVVTGELFF	TGCGCCAGCAGCCGGACAGGGACGGTGGTCACCGGGGAGCTGTTTTTT